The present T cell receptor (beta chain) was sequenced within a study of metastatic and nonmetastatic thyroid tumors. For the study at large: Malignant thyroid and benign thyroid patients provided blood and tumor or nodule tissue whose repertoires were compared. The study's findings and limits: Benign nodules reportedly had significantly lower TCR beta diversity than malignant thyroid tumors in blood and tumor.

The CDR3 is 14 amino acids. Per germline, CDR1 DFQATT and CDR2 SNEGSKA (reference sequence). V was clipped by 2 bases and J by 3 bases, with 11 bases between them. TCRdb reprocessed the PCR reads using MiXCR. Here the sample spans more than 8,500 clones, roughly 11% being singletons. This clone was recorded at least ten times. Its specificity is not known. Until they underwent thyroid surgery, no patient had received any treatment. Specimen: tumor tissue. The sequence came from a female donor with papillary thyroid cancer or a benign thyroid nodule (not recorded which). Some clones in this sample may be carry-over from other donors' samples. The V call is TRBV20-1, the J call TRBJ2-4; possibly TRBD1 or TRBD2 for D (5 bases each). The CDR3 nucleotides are TGCAGTGCTAGACCAGGGAGAGGCAAAAACATTCAGTACTTC. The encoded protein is CSARPGRGKNIQYF.